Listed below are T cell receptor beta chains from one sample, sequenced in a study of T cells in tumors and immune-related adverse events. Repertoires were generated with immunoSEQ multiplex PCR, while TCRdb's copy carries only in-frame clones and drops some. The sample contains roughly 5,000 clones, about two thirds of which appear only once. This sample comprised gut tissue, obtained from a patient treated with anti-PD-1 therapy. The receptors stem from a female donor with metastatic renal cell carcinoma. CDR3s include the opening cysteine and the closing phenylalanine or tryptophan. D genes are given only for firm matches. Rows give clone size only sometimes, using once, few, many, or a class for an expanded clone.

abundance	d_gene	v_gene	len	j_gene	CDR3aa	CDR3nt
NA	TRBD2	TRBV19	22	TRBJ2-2	CASSINGVKRAGGAQRPGELFF	TGTGCCAGTAGTATAAATGGGGTGAAGAGAGCGGGGGGAGCCCAGCGACCCGGGGAGCTGTTTTTT
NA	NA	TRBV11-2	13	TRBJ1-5	CASSLTRGGPQHF	TGTGCCAGCAGCCTTACAAGGGGGGGGCCCCAGCATTTT
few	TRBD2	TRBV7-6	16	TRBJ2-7	CASSLAGTSGTYEQYF	TGTGCCAGCAGCTTAGCCGGGACTAGCGGGACCTACGAGCAGTACTTC
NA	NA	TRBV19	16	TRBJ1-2	CASSIVGQGSHYGYTF	TGTGCCAGTAGTATCGTCGGGCAGGGGTCCCACTATGGCTACACCTTC
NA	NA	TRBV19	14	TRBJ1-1	CASARGNMNTEAFF	TGTGCCAGTGCTAGGGGAAACATGAACACTGAAGCTTTCTTT
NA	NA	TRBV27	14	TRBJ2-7	CASRGAHGLGEQYF	TGTGCCAGCAGGGGGGCACACGGGCTTGGGGAGCAGTACTTC
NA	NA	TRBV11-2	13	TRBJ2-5	CASSFSGEETQYF	TGTGCCAGCAGCTTTTCCGGAGAAGAGACCCAGTACTTC
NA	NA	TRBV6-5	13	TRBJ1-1	CASSQEVMREAFF	TGTGCCAGCAGCCAAGAGGTTATGCGCGAAGCTTTCTTT
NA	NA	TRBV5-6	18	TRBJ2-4	CASSLARRTALAKNIQYF	TGTGCCAGCAGCTTGGCCCGTCGGACAGCACTAGCCAAAAACATTCAGTACTTC
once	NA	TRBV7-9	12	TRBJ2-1	CAAGEGYNEQFF	TGTGCCGCAGGGGAGGGGTACAATGAGCAGTTCTTC
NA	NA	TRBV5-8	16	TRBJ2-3	CASSSLVAVDTDTQYF	TGTGCCAGCAGTTCCCTGGTAGCGGTGGACACAGATACGCAGTATTTT
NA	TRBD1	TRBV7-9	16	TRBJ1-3	CASSPGDRDPGNTIYF	TGTGCCAGCAGCCCAGGGGACAGGGACCCTGGAAACACCATATATTTT
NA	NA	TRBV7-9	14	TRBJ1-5	CASSLAEGWQPQHF	TGTGCCAGCAGCTTAGCGGAAGGGTGGCAGCCCCAGCATTTT
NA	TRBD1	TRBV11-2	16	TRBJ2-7	CASSRQGATHSYEQYF	TGTGCCAGCAGCAGACAGGGGGCAACCCATTCCTACGAGCAGTACTTC
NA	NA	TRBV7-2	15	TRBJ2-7	CASSSNGGGTYEQYF	TGTGCCAGCAGTTCTAACGGGGGAGGCACCTACGAGCAGTACTTC
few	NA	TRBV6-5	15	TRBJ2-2	CASRRQSLNTGELFF	TGTGCCAGCAGGAGACAGTCTCTCAACACCGGGGAGCTGTTTTTT
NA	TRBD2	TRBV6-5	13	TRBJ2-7	CASSESGSYEQYF	TGTGCCAGCAGTGAGAGCGGGAGTTACGAGCAGTACTTC
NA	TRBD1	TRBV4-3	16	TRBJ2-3	CASSQLYTGGKDTQYF	TGCGCCAGCAGCCAACTATATACAGGGGGCAAAGATACGCAGTATTTT
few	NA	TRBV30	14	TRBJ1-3	CAWSGGYSGNTIYF	TGTGCCTGGAGTGGGGGTTACTCTGGAAACACCATATATTTT
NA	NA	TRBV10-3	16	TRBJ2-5	CAIQPTLALGSETQYF	TGTGCCATCCAACCTACTCTAGCGCTGGGCTCGGAGACCCAGTACTTC
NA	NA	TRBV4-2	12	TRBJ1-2	CASSFGTYGYTF	TGTGCCAGCAGCTTCGGAACCTATGGCTACACCTTC
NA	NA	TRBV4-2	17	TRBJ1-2	CASSQEQGTGTPYGYTF	TGTGCCAGCAGCCAGGAACAGGGAACTGGGACTCCCTATGGCTACACCTTC
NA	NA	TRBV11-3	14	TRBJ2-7	CASSLVAGSHEQYF	TGTGCCAGCAGCTTAGTGGCCGGGAGTCACGAGCAGTACTTC
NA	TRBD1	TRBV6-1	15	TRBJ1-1	CASWEGTGENTEAFF	TGTGCCAGCTGGGAGGGGACAGGCGAGAACACTGAAGCTTTCTTT
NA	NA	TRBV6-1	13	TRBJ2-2	CASDRSNTGELFF	TGTGCCAGCGACAGGTCGAACACCGGGGAGCTGTTTTTT
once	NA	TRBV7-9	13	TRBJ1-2	CASSLSGFNGYTF	TGTGCCAGCAGCTTAAGTGGATTTAATGGCTACACCTTC
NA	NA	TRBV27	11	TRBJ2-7	CASQTPYEQYF	TGTGCCAGCCAGACACCCTACGAGCAGTACTTC
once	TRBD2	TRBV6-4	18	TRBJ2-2	CASSDSLWGGSNTGELFF	TGTGCCAGCAGTGACTCCCTTTGGGGGGGATCGAACACCGGGGAGCTGTTTTTT
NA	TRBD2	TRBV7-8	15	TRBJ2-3	CASSSSGARKDTQYF	TGTGCCAGCAGCTCTAGCGGTGCCCGGAAGGATACGCAGTATTTT
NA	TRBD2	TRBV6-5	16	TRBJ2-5	CASSSGLAGNQETQYF	TGTGCCAGCAGTTCCGGACTAGCGGGAAACCAAGAGACCCAGTACTTC
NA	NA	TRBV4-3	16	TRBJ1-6	CASRTTGTRYNSPLHF	TGCGCCAGCAGAACAACCGGGACACGATATAATTCACCCCTCCACTTT
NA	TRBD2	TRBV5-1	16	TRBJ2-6	CASSLDGTKGANVLTF	TGCGCCAGCAGCTTGGATGGGACTAAGGGGGCCAACGTCCTGACTTTC
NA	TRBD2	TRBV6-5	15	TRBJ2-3	CASSSSGTSGNTQYF	TGTGCCAGCAGTTCCTCCGGGACTAGCGGCAATACGCAGTATTTT
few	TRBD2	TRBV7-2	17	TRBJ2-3	CASSLALAGGVTDTQYF	TGTGCCAGCAGCTTAGCACTAGCGGGGGGGGTGACAGATACGCAGTATTTT
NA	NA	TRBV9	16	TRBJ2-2	CASSVTALTVTGELFF	TGTGCCAGCAGCGTAACCGCCCTGACCGTCACCGGGGAGCTGTTTTTT
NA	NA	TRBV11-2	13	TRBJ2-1	CASSYLKSGEQFF	TGTGCCAGCAGCTATCTGAAAAGTGGGGAGCAGTTCTTC
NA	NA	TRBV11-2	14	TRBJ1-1	CASSLVTLNTEAFF	TGTGCCAGCAGCTTAGTCACCCTAAACACTGAAGCTTTCTTT
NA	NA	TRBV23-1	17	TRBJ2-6	CASSRPQPSSGANVLTF	TGCGCCAGCAGTCGGCCCCAACCCAGCTCTGGGGCCAACGTCCTGACTTTC
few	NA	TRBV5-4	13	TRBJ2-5	CASRGGTQETQYF	TGTGCCAGCAGGGGGGGAACCCAAGAGACCCAGTACTTC
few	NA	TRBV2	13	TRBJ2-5	CASSERPEETQYF	TGTGCCAGCAGTGAAAGACCCGAAGAGACCCAGTACTTC
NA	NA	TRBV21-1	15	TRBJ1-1	CASSSRDREGTEAFF	TGTGCCAGCAGCAGTCGGGACAGGGAGGGGACTGAAGCTTTCTTT
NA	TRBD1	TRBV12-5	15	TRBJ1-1	CASGSDRGMNTEAFF	TGTGCTAGTGGTTCGGACAGGGGGATGAACACTGAAGCTTTCTTT
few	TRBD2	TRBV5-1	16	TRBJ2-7	CASSPGLAGVTYEQYF	TGCGCCAGCAGCCCCGGACTAGCGGGAGTAACCTACGAGCAGTACTTC
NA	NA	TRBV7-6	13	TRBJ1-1	CASSPLGNTEAFF	TGTGCCAGCAGCCCCCTGGGAAACACTGAAGCTTTCTTT
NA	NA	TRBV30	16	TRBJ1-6	CAWSVWGRGYDSPLHF	TGTGCCTGGAGTGTTTGGGGGCGAGGGTATGATTCACCCCTCCACTTT
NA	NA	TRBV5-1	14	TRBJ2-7	CASSQYVGAYEQYF	TGCGCCAGCAGCCAATACGTTGGGGCGTACGAGCAGTACTTC
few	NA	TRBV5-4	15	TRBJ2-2	CASSLGQRGFGELFF	TGTGCCAGCAGCTTGGGACAAAGGGGCTTCGGGGAGCTGTTTTTT
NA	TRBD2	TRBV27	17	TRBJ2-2	CASSPPGGLGFTGELFF	TGTGCCAGCAGTCCCCCCGGGGGGTTAGGGTTTACCGGGGAGCTGTTTTTT
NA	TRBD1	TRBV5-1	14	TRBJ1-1	CASSFGTANTEAFF	TGCGCCAGCAGCTTCGGGACAGCGAACACTGAAGCTTTCTTT
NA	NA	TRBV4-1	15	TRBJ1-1	CASSQDIFLGTEAFF	TGCGCCAGCAGCCAAGATATCTTTCTGGGCACTGAAGCTTTCTTT
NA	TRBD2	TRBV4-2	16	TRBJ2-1	CASSQRAGGPHNEQFF	TGTGCCAGCAGCCAACGAGCGGGGGGCCCCCATAATGAGCAGTTCTTC
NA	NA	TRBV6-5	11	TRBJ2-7	CASREYYEQYF	TGTGCCAGCAGGGAATACTACGAGCAGTACTTC
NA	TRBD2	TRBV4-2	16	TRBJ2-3	CASSRTSLGNTDTQYF	TGTGCCAGCAGCCGGACTAGTTTGGGGAACACAGATACGCAGTATTTT
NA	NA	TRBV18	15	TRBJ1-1	CASSPPKAPGTEAFF	TGTGCCAGCTCACCACCGAAGGCGCCGGGCACTGAAGCTTTCTTT
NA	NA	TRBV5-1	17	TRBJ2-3	CASSLGFGEVGTDTQYF	TGCGCCAGCAGCTTGGGTTTCGGGGAAGTAGGCACAGATACGCAGTATTTT
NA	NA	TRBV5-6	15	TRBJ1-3	CASSLVGGAGNTIYF	TGTGCCAGCAGCTTGGTGGGGGGAGCAGGAAACACCATATATTTT
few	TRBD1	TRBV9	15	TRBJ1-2	CASSPPGQGYYGYTF	TGTGCCAGCAGCCCCCCGGGACAGGGGTACTATGGCTACACCTTC
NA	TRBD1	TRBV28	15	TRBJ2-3	CASSSGQGGTDTQYF	TGTGCCAGCAGTTCAGGACAGGGGGGAACAGATACGCAGTATTTT